These 30 T cell receptor beta chains were sequenced from one sample in a study of regulatory T cells in long-lasting Graves disease. Construction of TCR beta libraries relied on iRepertoire HTBI primers and on Arm-PCR targeting CDR3 regions. TCRdb re-called the multiplex PCR reads through MiXCR, storing one row per CDR3 protein. The data show 350,000 to 550,000 distinct CDR3 sequences, about 15% seen once. Specified time point: newly diagnosed GD, antithyroid drugs for less than 3 months. PBMCs were the source of the RNA used for TCR sequencing. This sample also belongs to another study, concerning T cells in Graves' hyperthyroidism and ophthalmopathy.

Material: peripheral blood mononuclear cells (PBMCs), obtained at new diagnosis, from a patient treated with antithyroid drugs. Receptors were obtained from a woman aged 50 to 65 with Graves disease.

In this sample, this clonotype turned up many times. The chain combines TRBV2 with TRBJ1-5, with TRBD1 matching 8 bases. CDR3 length equals 14 residues. Trimming cost V 2 bases and J 7 bases; bases outside gene matches: 4. CDR1 and CDR2 (germline): SNHLY, FYNNEI. CDR3 DNA: TGTGCCAGCAGTGAACGGCAGGGGGCCCAGCCCCAGCATTTT. It yields the protein CASSERQGAQPQHF.

This clonotype has ten or more counts. The chain combines TRBV12-3 or TRBV12-4 with TRBJ2-3, with 10 bases fitting TRBD2. V lost 6 bases to trimming and J lost 3 bases; unmatched junction nucleotides: 6. The CDR3 has 15 residues. CDR3 loop: CASSLGLADTDTQYF. DNA of the CDR3: TGTGCCAGCAGCCTCGGACTAGCGGATACAGATACGCAGTATTTT.

This clonotype was observed many times. The rearrangement uses TRBV19 and TRBJ1-6; TRBD1 aligns across 7 bases. Looked up from germline, CDR1 is LNHDA and CDR2 is SQIVND (reference sequence). The V segment lost 4 bases and the J segment 8 bases; nucleotides outside the gene matches: 8. The CDR3 has 15 amino acids. Here the CDR3 reads CASSTGTVGDSPLHF. CDR3 in DNA: TGTGCCAGTAGTACCGGGACAGTCGGAGATTCACCCCTCCACTTT. The whole variable domain, remainder taken from reference TRBV19 and TRBJ1-6, is DGGITQSPKYLFRKEGQNVTLSCEQNLNHDAMYWYRQDPGQGLRLIYYSQIVNDFQKGDIAEGYSVSREKKESFPLTVTSAQKNPTAFYLCASSTGTVGDSPLHFGNGTRLTVT.

This clonotype was seen many times. The gene calls are TRBV9 and TRBJ2-7; D is uncertain. V was clipped by 0 bases and J by 2 bases, with 15 bases between them. Looked up from germline, CDR1 is SGDLS and CDR2 is YYNGEE. CDR3 length equals 16 residues. CDR3 sequence (DNA): TGTGCCAGCAGCGTAGAAACGAGGCAGGAGACCTACGAGCAGTACTTC. Protein product: CASSVETRQETYEQYF.

Ten or more counts support this clonotype. This chain links TRBV11-2 with TRBJ1-2, with 11 nucleotides matching TRBD1. Germline assignment: CDR1 SGHAT and CDR2 FQNNGV. CDR3 length: 16 amino acids. Losses at the gene ends were 3 bases for V and 3 bases for J; bases not matched to a gene: 6. The CDR3 coding sequence is TGTGCCAGCAGCTTCGGACAGGGGGCGATCTACTATGGCTACACCTTC. It translates to CASSFGQGAIYYGYTF.

This clonotype was recorded at least ten times. The DNA for the CDR3 is TGTGCCAGCAGACAACTGGGACAGGGGAACTATGGCTACACCTTC. It specifies CASRQLGQGNYGYTF. The rearrangement links TRBV2 to TRBJ1-2; 10 nucleotides align to TRBD1. The CDR3 consists of 15 residues. V gave up 6 bases and J gave up 2 bases; unmatched junction bases: 6. CDR1 and CDR2 (germline): SNHLY, FYNNEI.

This clonotype turned up a few times. The gene calls are TRBV14 and TRBJ2-3; 11 bases agree with TRBD2. The CDR3 has 17 residues. Trimming cost V 1 base and J 7 bases; bases outside gene matches: 10. Germline lookup yields CDR1 SGHDN and CDR2 FVKESK. In nucleotides, the CDR3 is TGTGCCAGCAGCCAAGGAACACTAGCGGGAGTAGGGAATACGCAGTATTTT. Translating gives CASSQGTLAGVGNTQYF.

This clonotype was detected ten times or more. The chain links TRBV4-2 to TRBJ2-7; the D gene is possibly TRBD2 (5 bases). This CDR3 region has 16 residues. V was cut by 3 bases and J by 3 bases, with 18 bases left in between. The V gene's germline CDR1 is LGHNA and CDR2 YNFKEQ. The CDR3 region is CASSHGGGGERYEQYF. CDR3 coding DNA: TGTGCCAGCAGCCACGGAGGTGGTGGAGAGCGCTACGAGCAGTACTTC.

This clonotype was recorded a few times. CDR3 protein: CASSLGLAGPRGTQYF. The CDR3 region has the DNA TGTGCCAGCAGCTTAGGACTAGCGGGACCCCGAGGGACCCAGTACTTC. The chain links TRBV7-9 to TRBJ2-5; 11 bases are a match to TRBD2. The trim removed 1 base at V and 7 bases at J, leaving 8 bases unmatched. The CDR3 covers 16 residues. Germline V gives CDR1 SEHNR, CDR2 FQNEAQ (reference sequence).

This clonotype was picked up many times. This chain uses TRBV18 with TRBJ2-7; D remains unclear. The CDR3 is 14 amino acids. The ends were cut back, 0 bases at V and 3 bases at J, with 9 bases in the middle. Germline lookup yields CDR1 KGHSH and CDR2 LQKENI. CDR3 region: CASSPPVGFYEQYF. CDR3 in DNA: TGTGCCAGCTCACCACCGGTGGGGTTCTACGAGCAGTACTTC.

This clonotype was counted ten times or more. The gene calls are TRBV2 and TRBJ1-2; perhaps TRBD1 as D (5 bases). This CDR3 has 11 amino acids. Trimming shortened V by 8 bases and J by 6 bases, and 10 bases separated the two germline ends. Germline CDR1 reads SNHLY; CDR2 reads FYNNEI. This CDR3 is CASWGRDGYTF. The CDR3 DNA is TGTGCCAGCTGGGGACGCGATGGCTACACCTTC.

This clonotype was observed many times. The chain has TRBV30 and TRBJ2-5, with no clear D. Per the germline V gene, CDR1 is GTSNPN and CDR2 is SVGIG (reference sequence). The CDR3 is 12 amino acids. V was cut by 2 bases and J by 3 bases, with 7 bases left in between. The CDR3: CAWSWSEETQYF. The CDR3, as DNA: TGTGCCTGGAGTTGGAGCGAAGAGACCCAGTACTTC.

This clonotype was counted ten times or more. This rearrangement joins TRBV6-2 or TRBV6-3 to TRBJ1-4; D unclear. V was pared by 0 bases and J by 4 bases, with 9 bases between. Germline CDR1 MNHEY, CDR2 SVGEGT. The CDR3 is 15 amino acids. The CDR3 sequence is CASSYSGRYNEKLFF. The DNA for the CDR3 is TGTGCCAGCAGTTACTCAGGCCGTTATAATGAAAAACTGTTTTTT.

The gene calls are TRBV20-1 and TRBJ1-2; the match to TRBD1 covers 8 bases. This CDR3 spans 19 amino acids. Germline-derived CDR1 and CDR2 are DFQATT and SNEGSKA (reference sequence). J was trimmed by 0 bases and V by 6 bases; bases with no gene match: 21. CDR3 nucleotide sequence: TGCAGTGCACCAACGCCCGGGACAGGACGACGGATAGCTAACTATGGCTACACCTTC. This encodes CSAPTPGTGRRIANYGYTF.

This clonotype was recorded many times. V and J are TRBV20-1 and TRBJ1-2; D is undetermined. The CDR3 has 12 amino acids. The V end was cut by 8 bases, the J end by 5 bases, with 15 bases between. Germline V gene sequence: CDR1 DFQATT, CDR2 SNEGSKA (reference sequence). The chain's CDR3 is CSPYHRDYGYTF. In DNA, the CDR3 is TGCAGTCCCTACCACCGGGATTATGGCTACACCTTC.

This clonotype was observed many times. The chain employs TRBV2 and TRBJ1-2; D is ambiguous. CDR1 is SNHLY, CDR2 FYNNEI, per germline. CDR3 size: 14 residues. V was trimmed by 7 bases and J by 5 bases, leaving 17 bases between them. The CDR3 spells CASKDGWWEYGYTF. The DNA of the CDR3 is TGTGCCAGCAAAGATGGGTGGTGGGAATATGGCTACACCTTC.

The table lists this clonotype with many counts. The gene calls are TRBV28 and TRBJ2-4; 7 bases fit TRBD2. This CDR3 is built from 16 residues. The germline V gene has CDR1 MDHEN and CDR2 SYDVKM. With 5 bases clipped from V and 6 bases from J, the junction kept 13 bases outside the gene matches. The chain's CDR3 is CASSLFFAGAGNIQYF. In DNA, the CDR3 is TGTGCCAGCAGTCTCTTTTTCGCGGGAGCGGGAAACATTCAGTACTTC.

This clonotype has more than one count but fewer than ten. The V call is TRBV6-1, the J call TRBJ2-3; 10 positions agree with TRBD2. Germline trimming cut 2 bases from V and 4 bases from J; bases unmatched to any gene: 9. CDR3 length equals 17 residues. Germline CDR1 reads MNHNS; CDR2 reads SASEGT. CDR3 protein: CASSESTSGASPDTQYF. The CDR3 bases are TGTGCCAGCAGTGAATCCACTAGCGGGGCCAGCCCAGATACGCAGTATTTT.

This clonotype was seen repeatedly, ten times or more. V gene TRBV2 combines with J gene TRBJ2-6; possibly TRBD1 for D (5 bases). The CDR3 totals 16 residues. Germline V gene sequence: CDR1 SNHLY, CDR2 FYNNEI. Trimming took 4 bases from V and 0 from J, leaving 10 bases between them. As DNA, the CDR3 is TGTGCCAGCAGTGCAGGACACGTCTCTGGGGCCAACGTCCTGACTTTC. Protein sequence: CASSAGHVSGANVLTF.

In its sample, this clonotype was seen many times. The V and J genes are TRBV10-3 and TRBJ2-5; D perhaps matches TRBD1 (6 bases). V lost 0 bases and J 3 bases, leaving 8 bases between the germline ends. Looked up from germline, CDR1 is ENHRY and CDR2 is SYGVKD. The CDR3 covers 14 residues. The CDR3 spells CAISESTGEETQYF. The CDR3, as DNA: TGTGCCATCAGTGAGTCGACAGGAGAAGAGACCCAGTACTTC.

In its sample, this clonotype was seen many times. The chain has TRBV7-9 and TRBJ2-3; 10 bases fit TRBD2. Germline CDR1 is SEHNR and CDR2 is FQNEAQ (reference sequence). Losses at the gene ends were 1 base for V and 4 bases for J; bases not matched to a gene: 8. The CDR3 covers 17 residues. The CDR3 nucleotides read TGTGCCAGCAGCTTAGTCGAACTAGCGGGATATTCAGATACGCAGTATTTT. Amino acids: CASSLVELAGYSDTQYF.

This clonotype occurred many times. The chain recombines TRBV28 with TRBJ2-7; TRBD1 aligns across 9 bases. The CDR3 is made up of 16 amino acids. J gave up 7 bases and V 3 bases, and 13 bases lay outside the gene matches. Germline lookup yields CDR1 MDHEN and CDR2 SYDVKM. As DNA, the CDR3 is TGTGCCAGCAGTTTTGGAGCGACAGGGGGAGTGGGGGAGCAGTACTTC. It codes for CASSFGATGGVGEQYF. Supplemented by reference TRBV28 and TRBJ2-7, the full variable domain reads DVKVTQSSRYLVKRTGEKVFLECVQDMDHENMFWYRQDPGLGLRLIYFSYDVKMKEKGDIPEGYSVSREKKERFSLILESASTNQTSMYLCASSFGATGGVGEQYFGPGTRLTVT.

This clonotype was observed at least ten times. The chain joins TRBV5-6 to TRBJ2-5; the D is unclear. Germline CDR1 reads SGHDT; CDR2 reads YYEEEE. This CDR3 is built from 13 residues. V dropped 1 base and J dropped 0 bases, with 4 bases sitting between them. CDR3 sequence: CASSLPNQETQYF. CDR3 DNA sequence: TGTGCCAGCAGCTTGCCCAACCAAGAGACCCAGTACTTC.

Only a few counts were recorded for this clonotype. This chain links TRBV14 with TRBJ2-7; D call uncertain. CDR1 and CDR2 (germline): SGHDN, FVKESK. V was trimmed by 4 bases and J by 0 bases, leaving 10 bases between them. The length of the CDR3 is 14 residues. The CDR3 DNA reads as TGTGCCAGCAGCCGCGTCCGTAACTCCTACGAGCAGTACTTC. Amino acids: CASSRVRNSYEQYF. Full variable domain (remainder filled in from reference TRBV14 and TRBJ2-7): EAGVTQFPSHSVIEKGQTVTLRCDPISGHDNLYWYRRVMGKEIKFLLHFVKESKQDESGMPNNRFLAERTGGTYSTLKVQPAELEDSGVYFCASSRVRNSYEQYFGPGTRLTVT.

This clonotype was seen ten or more times. The rearrangement joins TRBV11-2 to TRBJ2-3; maybe TRBD2 (6 bases). There are 14 residues in the CDR3. In germline, CDR1 is SGHAT, CDR2 FQNNGV. The ends were cut back, 5 bases at V and 4 bases at J, with 13 bases in the middle. This chain's CDR3 is CASSPLSGADTQYF. The CDR3 coding sequence is TGTGCCAGCAGCCCCTTGTCGGGAGCAGATACGCAGTATTTT.

This clonotype was counted ten times or more. This chain connects TRBV11-2 to TRBJ2-1; possible D gene TRBD1, 6 bases. V lost 0 bases and J lost 6, with 12 bases in between. Germline CDR1 reads SGHAT; CDR2 reads FQNNGV. The CDR3 length is 15 residues. The chain's CDR3 is CASSLDLWTANEQFF. CDR3 DNA sequence: TGTGCCAGCAGCTTAGATCTGTGGACAGCCAATGAGCAGTTCTTC.

This clonotype was picked up many times. The rearrangement uses TRBV5-1 and TRBJ2-2; no clear D gene. V was cut by 0 bases and J by 1 base, with 4 bases left in between. Germline V gene sequence: CDR1 SGHRS, CDR2 YFSETQ. This CDR3 is built from 14 residues. The CDR3 bases are TGCGCCAGCAGCTTGGTGCTGAACACCGGGGAGCTGTTTTTT. Protein sequence: CASSLVLNTGELFF. The entire variable domain, with the rest obtained from reference TRBV5-1 and TRBJ2-2, is as follows: KAGVTQTPRYLIKTRGQQVTLSCSPISGHRSVSWYQQTPGQGLQFLFEYFSETQRNKGNFPGRFSGRQFSNSRSEMNVSTLELGDSALYLCASSLVLNTGELFFGEGSRLTVL.

The rearrangement links TRBV9 to TRBJ1-2; a possible D gene is TRBD1 (5 bases). CDR3 length: 13 residues. Germline V gene lookup returns CDR1 SGDLS and CDR2 YYNGEE. V was pared by 0 bases and J by 7 bases, with 10 bases between. In nucleotides, the CDR3 is TGTGCCAGCAGCGTAGTTTATGGGGCTGGCTACACCTTC. The encoded protein is CASSVVYGAGYTF.

This clonotype has just a few counts. The CDR3 sequence is CASSLQGTSGRTTYEQYF. CDR3 nucleotides: TGCGCCAGCAGCTTACAGGGCACTAGCGGGAGGACAACCTACGAGCAGTACTTC. V is TRBV5-1 and J is TRBJ2-7; 12 bases fit TRBD2. The germline V gene encodes CDR1 SGHRS and CDR2 YFSETQ. There are 18 residues in the CDR3. With 2 bases clipped from V and 2 bases from J, the junction kept 11 bases outside the gene matches. Combining the CDR3 with reference TRBV5-1 and TRBJ2-7 gives the whole variable domain KAGVTQTPRYLIKTRGQQVTLSCSPISGHRSVSWYQQTPGQGLQFLFEYFSETQRNKGNFPGRFSGRQFSNSRSEMNVSTLELGDSALYLCASSLQGTSGRTTYEQYFGPGTRLTVT.

As regards this clonotype: The junction and the germline gene differ at one end; a read error may be behind it. CDR3 in DNA: TGTGCCATGGGACTAGCGGACAATGAGCGGTTCTTC. Protein: CAMGLADNERFF. This chain joins TRBV10-3 and TRBJ2-1, with 11 bases lining up with TRBD2. Germline V gene sequence: CDR1 ENHRY, CDR2 SYGVKD. This CDR3 is built from 12 residues.